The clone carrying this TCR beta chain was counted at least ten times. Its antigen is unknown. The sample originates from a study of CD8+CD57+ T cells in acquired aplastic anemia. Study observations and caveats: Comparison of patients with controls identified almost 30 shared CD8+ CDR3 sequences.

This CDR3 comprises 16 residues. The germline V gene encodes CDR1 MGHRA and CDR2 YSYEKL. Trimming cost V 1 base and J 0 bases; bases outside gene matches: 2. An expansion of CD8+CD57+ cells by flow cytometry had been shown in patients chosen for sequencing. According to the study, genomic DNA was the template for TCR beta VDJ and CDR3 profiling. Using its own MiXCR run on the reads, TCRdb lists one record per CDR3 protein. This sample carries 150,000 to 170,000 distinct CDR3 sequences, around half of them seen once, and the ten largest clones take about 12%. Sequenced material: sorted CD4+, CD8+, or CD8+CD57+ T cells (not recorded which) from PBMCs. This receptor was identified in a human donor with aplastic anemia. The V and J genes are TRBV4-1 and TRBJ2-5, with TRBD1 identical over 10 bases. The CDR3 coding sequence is TGCGCCAGCAGCCAAGGGACAGGGGGTAACCAAGAGACCCAGTACTTC. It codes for CASSQGTGGNQETQYF.